One TCR beta chain is described in this entry. This specimen belongs to a study of T cell responses to AZD1222 COVID-19 vaccine. V gave up 3 bases and J gave up 0 bases; unmatched junction bases: 7. The germline CDR1 and CDR2 sequences are MGHRA and YSYEKL. The CDR3 contains 16 residues. The protocol was immunoSEQ multiplex PCR, while the TCRdb copy is restricted to in-frame clones and leaves out a portion. Of approximately 150,000 clones in the sample, roughly 87% were seen once. Source: peripheral blood, taken 28 days after the second dose of the MenACWY control vaccine. The chain couples TRBV4-1 to TRBJ1-1; TRBD1 matches 7 bases. The sequence was obtained from an adult who received the MenACWY meningococcal vaccine as a control. CDR3 coding DNA: TGCGCCAGCAGCCAGCGTCCGGGACAGTTGAACACTGAAGCTTTCTTT. This translates into CASSQRPGQLNTEAFF.